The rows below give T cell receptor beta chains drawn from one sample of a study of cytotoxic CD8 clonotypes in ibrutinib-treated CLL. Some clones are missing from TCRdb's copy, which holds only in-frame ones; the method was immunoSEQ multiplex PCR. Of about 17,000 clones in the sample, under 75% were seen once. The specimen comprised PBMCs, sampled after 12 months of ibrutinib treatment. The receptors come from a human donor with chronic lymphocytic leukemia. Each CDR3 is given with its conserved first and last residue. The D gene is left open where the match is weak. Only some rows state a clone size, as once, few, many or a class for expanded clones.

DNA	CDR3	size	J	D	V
TGTGCCAGCAGTCCCGACAGGGGTGTGGGTGGCTACACCTTC	CASSPDRGVGGYTF	NA	TRBJ1-2	TRBD1	TRBV2
TGTGCCAGTAGAAAACCTGGACAGACTCGTAACACTGAAGCTTTCTTT	CASRKPGQTRNTEAFF	NA	TRBJ1-1	NA	TRBV19
TGTGCCAGCAGCGTAGAAGTCAGCCAAGAGACCCAGTACTTC	CASSVEVSQETQYF	medium-sized	TRBJ2-5	NA	TRBV9
TGTGCCAGTAGTCCGCCGGGCGGGAGGGCCGCTGAGCAGTTCTTC	CASSPPGGRAAEQFF	NA	TRBJ2-1	TRBD2	TRBV19
TGTGCCAGCAGTGGGGGGGTGGAGCAGTACTTC	CASSGGVEQYF	NA	TRBJ2-7	TRBD2	TRBV6-6
TGTGCCAGCAGTCCTGGAATAGATAGCAATCAGCCCCAGCATTTT	CASSPGIDSNQPQHF	medium-sized	TRBJ1-5	NA	TRBV28
TGTGCCAGCAGCCCGACAAACTATGGCTACACCTTC	CASSPTNYGYTF	NA	TRBJ1-2	NA	TRBV28
TGTGCCAGCAGCCCTGGACAGGGGGCCGGGGAGCTGTTTTTT	CASSPGQGAGELFF	NA	TRBJ2-2	TRBD1	TRBV11-3
TGTGCCAGCAGCACTCACCCAGGGGGCGACGAGCAGTACTTC	CASSTHPGGDEQYF	few	TRBJ2-7	TRBD1	TRBV14
TGTGCCAGCACCCCGGAGGTCACCGGGGAGCTGTTTTTT	CASTPEVTGELFF	NA	TRBJ2-2	NA	TRBV21-1
TGTGCCAGTAGTCCCCTACACGCCCTGAACACTGAAGCTTTCTTT	CASSPLHALNTEAFF	few	TRBJ1-1	NA	TRBV19
TGTGCCAGCAGCTTAGTAGCGGGAGGGAGCTACAATGAGCAGTTCTTC	CASSLVAGGSYNEQFF	NA	TRBJ2-1	TRBD2	TRBV7-8
TGTGCCAGTAGTATGGGGGGGCTAGGCCCTCAAGAGACCCAGTACTTC	CASSMGGLGPQETQYF	few	TRBJ2-5	NA	TRBV19
TGTGCCTGGAGTGCCGGACAGGGGGGCGCCGCCGAGCAGTACTTC	CAWSAGQGGAAEQYF	NA	TRBJ2-7	TRBD1	TRBV30
TGCGCCAGCAGCTTGCTAGCGGAGGTAGGAGAGACCCAGTACTTC	CASSLLAEVGETQYF	NA	TRBJ2-5	TRBD2	TRBV5-1
TGCGCCAGCAGCTTGGCGGAACACCGGGACAGCTACTACGAGCAGTACTTC	CASSLAEHRDSYYEQYF	NA	TRBJ2-7	TRBD1	TRBV5-1
TGTGCCAGCAGCGTAGGTGGTAGCGGGAGTAACGAGCAGTACTTC	CASSVGGSGSNEQYF	large	TRBJ2-7	TRBD2	TRBV9
TGTGCCAGCAGCTTGGATTTACTAGCGGGAGGCCCCTCCTACGAGCAGTACTTC	CASSLDLLAGGPSYEQYF	NA	TRBJ2-7	TRBD2	TRBV5-5
TGTGCCAGCAGCCTACAGGGGTCGCAAACCGGGGAGCTGTTTTTT	CASSLQGSQTGELFF	NA	TRBJ2-2	TRBD1	TRBV7-8
TGTGCCAGCTCACCAAGGGCTCTGGATCTAGGCTACACCTTC	CASSPRALDLGYTF	NA	TRBJ1-2	NA	TRBV18
TGTGCCAGCAGATTCTCCCCTCGGAGGAACACTGAAGCTTTCTTT	CASRFSPRRNTEAFF	NA	TRBJ1-1	NA	TRBV6-5
TGTGCCAGTAGTATAGATGCGGGGGGGGCGACAGATACGCAGTATTTT	CASSIDAGGATDTQYF	NA	TRBJ2-3	TRBD2	TRBV19
TGTGCCAGCAGTTCGACTACGCGCGAGCAGTACTTC	CASSSTTREQYF	few	TRBJ2-7	NA	TRBV6-5
TGTGCCAGCAGCAGTAGAGATCAAGGACAAAGTCGGGCCAACGTCCTGACTTTC	CASSSRDQGQSRANVLTF	NA	TRBJ2-6	NA	TRBV7-1
TGTGCCACCTCGCTAGCGGGAGTGGTCCACGAGCAGTACTTC	CATSLAGVVHEQYF	once	TRBJ2-7	TRBD2	TRBV28
TGTGCCAGCAGTTACCTCGACAGCAATCAGCCCCAGCATTTT	CASSYLDSNQPQHF	NA	TRBJ1-5	NA	TRBV6-6
TGTGCCAGCGGGGCGGGAAGGCGGCCAGATACGCAGTATTTT	CASGAGRRPDTQYF	NA	TRBJ2-3	NA	TRBV6-5
TGTGCCAGCAGCTACACGGCCGGCTGGGGGACGAACACTGAAGCTTTCTTT	CASSYTAGWGTNTEAFF	few	TRBJ1-1	NA	TRBV5-6
TGTGCCAGCAGCTTGTCACAATATCAGCCCCAGCATTTT	CASSLSQYQPQHF	NA	TRBJ1-5	NA	TRBV5-8
TGTGCTAGCAGCGCTAGCGGGAGCGGTGAGCAGTTCTTC	CASSASGSGEQFF	NA	TRBJ2-1	TRBD2	TRBV7-7
TGTGCCAGCAGCCAGCGGGGGAGCGGGAAGGCCCCAGATACGCAGTATTTT	CASSQRGSGKAPDTQYF	NA	TRBJ2-3	TRBD2	TRBV7-9
TGTGCCAGAAGCTTGGTATCTATTTCGGGATTTGGCGAGCAGTACTTC	CARSLVSISGFGEQYF	NA	TRBJ2-7	NA	TRBV5-3
TGTGCCAGCAGTTACCGGGGGTTCGATGAGCAGTTCTTC	CASSYRGFDEQFF	NA	TRBJ2-1	NA	TRBV27
TGTGCCAGCAGTTCAAATGAAAAACTGTTTTTT	CASSSNEKLFF	NA	TRBJ1-4	NA	TRBV28
TGTGCCAGTGGCCCAGCGAGGGACAATGAGCAGTTCTTC	CASGPARDNEQFF	NA	TRBJ2-1	NA	TRBV7-3
TGTGCCAGCAGTCCTATCCGGGACAGCGGCGAGCAGTACTTC	CASSPIRDSGEQYF	NA	TRBJ2-7	TRBD1	TRBV6-5
TGTGCCAGCTCACCACCCGGGACAGCCTACTACGAGCAGTACTTC	CASSPPGTAYYEQYF	few	TRBJ2-7	TRBD1	TRBV18
TGTGCCACCGACAGGGACCTTAGGGAAAAACTGTTTTTT	CATDRDLREKLFF	few	TRBJ1-4	TRBD1	TRBV6-1
TGTGCCAGTAGCCGAGATACAGCGGTTGGGGGAGCTTTCTTT	CASSRDTAVGGAFF	NA	TRBJ1-1	NA	TRBV19
TGTGCCAGCAACCCGAGGGGAAGCGGGGGCCGAGTCCACGAGCAGTACTTC	CASNPRGSGGRVHEQYF	NA	TRBJ2-7	TRBD2	TRBV27
TGTGCCAGTAGTATAGTTGGGGCTGCAGATACGCAGTATTTT	CASSIVGAADTQYF	NA	TRBJ2-3	NA	TRBV19